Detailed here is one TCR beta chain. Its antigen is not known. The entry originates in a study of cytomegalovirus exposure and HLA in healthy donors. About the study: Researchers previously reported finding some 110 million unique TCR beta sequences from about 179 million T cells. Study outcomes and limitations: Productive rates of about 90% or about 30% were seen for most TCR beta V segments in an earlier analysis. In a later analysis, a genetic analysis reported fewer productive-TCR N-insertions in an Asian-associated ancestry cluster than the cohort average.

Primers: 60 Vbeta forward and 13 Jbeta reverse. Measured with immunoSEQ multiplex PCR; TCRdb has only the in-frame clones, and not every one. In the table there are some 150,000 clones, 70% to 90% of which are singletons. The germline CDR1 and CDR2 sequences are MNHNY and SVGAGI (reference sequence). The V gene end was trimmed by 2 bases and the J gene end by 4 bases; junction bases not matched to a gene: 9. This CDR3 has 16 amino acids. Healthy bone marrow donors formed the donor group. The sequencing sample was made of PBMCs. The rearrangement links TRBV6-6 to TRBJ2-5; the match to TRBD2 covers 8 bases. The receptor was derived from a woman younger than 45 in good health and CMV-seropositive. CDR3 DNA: TGTGCCAGCAGTTACCATGGTAGCGGGGATCGAGAGACCCAGTACTTC. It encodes CASSYHGSGDRETQYF.